A single sample is the source of the 28 T cell receptor beta chains below, sequenced in a study of regulatory T cells in long-lasting Graves disease. The authors built TCR beta libraries using iRepertoire HTBI primers and Arm-PCR of CDR3 regions. One entry per CDR3 protein results from TCRdb running MiXCR on the multiplex PCR reads. Of 320,000 or so distinct CDR3 sequences in the sample, 15% to 20% were seen once. As for time point: newly diagnosed GD, antithyroid drugs for less than 3 months. RNA extracted from PBMCs served as the sequencing template. Sequences were derived from peripheral blood mononuclear cells (PBMCs), sampled at new diagnosis, from a patient treated with antithyroid drugs. The receptors come from a female donor with Graves disease.

This clonotype was counted ten times or more. The chain couples TRBV20-1 to TRBJ2-4; 12 bases fit TRBD1. Germline CDR1 DFQATT, CDR2 SNEGSKA (reference sequence). The V gene end was trimmed by 5 bases and the J gene end by 6 bases; junction bases not matched to a gene: 5. The CDR3 spans 14 residues. CDR3 residues: CSAPRDRGRNIQYF. The CDR3 DNA follows: TGCAGTGCTCCGCGGGACAGGGGGCGAAACATTCAGTACTTC.

The sample holds many counts of this clonotype. V gene TRBV12-3 or TRBV12-4 combines with J gene TRBJ2-3; either TRBD1 or TRBD2 may supply D (5 bases each). The CDR3 runs 21 residues. V was clipped by 6 bases and J by 2 bases, with 33 bases between them. The CDR3 reads CASSFWGKWDVPLLPTDTQYF. The DNA for the CDR3 is TGTGCCAGCAGCTTTTGGGGCAAGTGGGACGTTCCCCTTTTGCCCACAGATACGCAGTATTTT.

This clonotype was seen repeatedly, ten times or more. The gene calls are TRBV2 and TRBJ2-5; tentative D call: TRBD2 (5 bases). Trimming removed 2 bases from V and 5 bases from J, with 9 bases in between. The length of the CDR3 is 13 residues. CDR1 is SNHLY, CDR2 FYNNEI, per germline. CDR3 bases: TGTGCCAGCAGTGAATCTAGCTCGGAGACCCAGTACTTC. Its protein is CASSESSSETQYF.

This clonotype was detected many times. The chain links TRBV28 to TRBJ1-3; D call uncertain. CDR1 and CDR2 (germline): MDHEN, SYDVKM. The V end was cut by 3 bases, the J end by 4 bases, with 4 bases between. CDR3 length: 12 amino acids. CDR3 residues: CASSFRGNTIYF. CDR3 nucleotide sequence: TGTGCCAGCAGTTTTAGGGGAAACACCATATATTTT. The whole variable domain, remainder taken from reference TRBV28 and TRBJ1-3, is DVKVTQSSRYLVKRTGEKVFLECVQDMDHENMFWYRQDPGLGLRLIYFSYDVKMKEKGDIPEGYSVSREKKERFSLILESASTNQTSMYLCASSFRGNTIYFGEGSWLTVV.

The chain combines TRBV7-8 with TRBJ2-2, with 9 positions matching TRBD2. From germline, CDR1 is SGHVS and CDR2 FQNEAQ. V lost 1 base to trimming and J lost 5 bases; unmatched junction nucleotides: 8. This CDR3 is built from 17 residues. CDR3 protein: CASSLVCSGRVTGELFF. The CDR3 region has the DNA TGTGCCAGCAGCTTAGTCTGTAGCGGGAGAGTAACCGGGGAGCTGTTTTTT. Variable domain in full (rest from reference TRBV7-8 and TRBJ2-2): GAGVSQSPRYKVAKRGQDVALRCDPISGHVSLFWYQQALGQGPEFLTYFQNEAQLDKSGLPSDRFFAERPEGSVSTLKIQRTQQEDSAVYLCASSLVCSGRVTGELFFGEGSRLTVL.

This clonotype was counted many times. The chain uses TRBV11-3 and TRBJ2-6, with D tentatively TRBD1 (6 bases). Germline V gene sequence: CDR1 SGHNT, CDR2 YENEEA. V was pared by 2 bases and J by 0 bases, with 14 bases between. The CDR3 loop spans 18 amino acids. This chain's CDR3 is CASSLLGQLRSGANVLTF. CDR3 nucleotides: TGTGCCAGCAGCTTATTAGGACAGCTACGCTCTGGGGCCAACGTCCTGACTTTC.

This clonotype was picked up many times. The V call is TRBV6-1, the J call TRBJ1-1; D unresolved. The CDR3 is 14 amino acids. The germline V gene encodes CDR1 MNHNS and CDR2 SASEGT. The V end lost 6 bases, the J end lost 2 bases, and 13 bases lay between the germline ends. Here the CDR3 DNA reads TGTGCCAGCAGCCCCGGCACGCGAAACACTGAAGCTTTCTTT. It encodes CASSPGTRNTEAFF.

This clonotype was observed at least ten times. The chain joins TRBV7-6 to TRBJ2-1; 9 bases align to TRBD2. The J segment lost 3 bases and the V segment lost 5 bases, leaving 5 bases of the junction unmatched. The CDR3 loop spans 15 amino acids. Per germline, CDR1 SGHVS and CDR2 FNYEAQ. CDR3 in DNA: TGTGCCAGCAGCCTGACTAGCGGAGGCTACAATGAGCAGTTCTTC. Its translation is CASSLTSGGYNEQFF.

The rearrangement uses TRBV2 and TRBJ1-6; TRBD1 aligns across 9 bases. Per the germline V gene, CDR1 is SNHLY and CDR2 is FYNNEI. Trimming removed 11 bases from V and 7 bases from J; junction bases left unmatched: 9. The length of the CDR3 is 14 residues. CDR3 region: CADRRDRDNSPLHF. CDR3 nucleotides: TGTGCCGATCGGCGGGACAGGGACAATTCACCCCTCCACTTT.

V is TRBV5-4 and J is TRBJ1-4; TRBD1 aligns across 7 bases. The CDR3 totals 15 residues. J lost 5 bases, V lost 7 bases, and 11 bases had no gene match. Per the germline V gene, CDR1 is SGHNT and CDR2 is YYREEE (reference sequence). The CDR3 coding sequence is TGTGCCAGCGGCAGGGGGAGGGCTTTAAATGAAAAACTGTTTTTT. Residues: CASGRGRALNEKLFF. Using reference TRBV5-4 and TRBJ1-4 for the parts outside the CDR3, the full variable domain is ETGVTQSPTHLIKTRGQQVTLRCSSQSGHNTVSWYQQALGQGPQFIFQYYREEENGRGNFPPRFSGLQFPNYSSELNVNALELDDSALYLCASGRGRALNEKLFFGSGTQLSVL.

This clonotype was counted ten times or more. V is TRBV12-3 or TRBV12-4 and J is TRBJ2-2; TRBD1 matches 8 bases. This CDR3 is 15 amino acids long. J gave up 3 bases and V 9 bases, and 9 bases lay outside the gene matches. This CDR3 reads CASSSGTGYTGELFF. In DNA, the CDR3 is TGTGCCAGTTCCTCCGGGACAGGCTACACCGGGGAGCTGTTTTTT.

As regards this clonotype: One base separates it from a far larger clone, so it is likely a read error. The chain combines TRBV6-2 or TRBV6-3 with TRBJ2-2; 9 bases are shared with TRBD1. The CDR3 loop spans 16 amino acids. The ends lost 5 bases at V and 6 bases at J; junction bases unmatched: 10. From germline, CDR1 is MNHEY and CDR2 SVGEGT. The CDR3 DNA reads as TGTGCCAGCAGTGAAGGGGGGGACAGGGTGTCCGGGGAGCTGTTTTTT. Translated, it gives CASSEGGDRVSGELFF.

This clonotype came up many times. CDR3 amino acids: CASSETGNGYTF. CDR3 DNA sequence: TGTGCCAGCAGCGAGACAGGGAATGGCTACACCTTC. This sequence joins TRBV2 and TRBJ1-2, with TRBD1 matching over 7 bases. The V segment lost 6 bases and the J segment 6 bases; nucleotides outside the gene matches: 4. The germline CDR1 and CDR2 sequences are SNHLY and FYNNEI. The CDR3 sequence is 12 residues long.

This clonotype was seen at least ten times. This chain joins TRBV7-9 and TRBJ1-1, with D possibly TRBD1 on 5 matching bases. The V gene lost 0 bases and the J gene lost 3 bases, with 17 bases spanning the gap. The length of the CDR3 is 17 residues. Germline V CDR1 and CDR2: SEHNR, FQNEAQ (reference sequence). The CDR3 bases are TGTGCCAGCAGCTTAGCTGGGACGGAGAGGCAGGACACTGAAGCTTTCTTT. Translation gives CASSLAGTERQDTEAFF.

In its sample, this clonotype was seen a few times. Since no conserved phenylalanine or tryptophan closes the CDR3, a read error is the likely cause. This chain joins TRBV19 and TRBJ1-1, with D perhaps TRBD1 (6 bases). The CDR3 runs 16 residues. Germline values: CDR1 LNHDA, CDR2 SQIVND (reference sequence). The germline V and J ends were trimmed by 5 bases and 2 bases, with 18 bases remaining between them. The DNA of the CDR3 is TGTGCCAGTAGTTCCGTGGGGGGGCTGCGTAACACTGAAGCTTTCGTT. Translated: CASSSVGGLRNTEAFV.

This clonotype was detected many times. The rearrangement uses TRBV27 and TRBJ2-7; TRBD1 agrees at 9 bases. This CDR3 spans 14 amino acids. The V gene end was trimmed by 5 bases and the J gene end by 5 bases; junction bases not matched to a gene: 7. Looked up from germline, CDR1 is MNHEY and CDR2 is SMNVEV (reference sequence). The CDR3 sequence is CASSRQGVNDEQYF. Written as DNA, the CDR3 is TGTGCCAGCAGTCGACAGGGGGTAAACGACGAGCAGTACTTC.

This clonotype was seen at least ten times. This CDR3 is CASSWSEDTQYF. In DNA form, the CDR3 reads TGCGCCAGCAGCTGGTCGGAGGATACGCAGTATTTT. J is TRBJ2-3 and V is TRBV5-1, with unresolved D. Germline V gives CDR1 SGHRS, CDR2 YFSETQ. The V end was cut by 3 bases, the J end by 6 bases, with 8 bases between. The CDR3 sequence is 12 residues long.

CDR3 sequence reads: CSALAGEENTGELFF. The CDR3 DNA sequence: TGCAGCGCACTAGCGGGAGAGGAGAACACCGGGGAGCTGTTTTTT. The V call is TRBV29-1, the J call TRBJ2-2; 11 bases align to TRBD2. The CDR3 loop spans 15 amino acids. Germline CDR1 reads SQVTM; CDR2 reads ANQGSEA. J lost 1 base, V lost 7 bases, and 5 bases had no gene match.

This clonotype was recorded many times. The CDR3 region has the DNA TGTGCCAGCAGTTATGGATGGACAGGGACCACAGATACGCAGTATTTT. Protein product: CASSYGWTGTTDTQYF. This chain joins TRBV6-9 and TRBJ2-3, with TRBD1 matching over 8 bases. CDR1 and CDR2 (germline): MNHGY, SVAAGI. Trimming cost V 2 bases and J 2 bases; bases outside gene matches: 6. The length of the CDR3 is 16 residues.

This clonotype was detected ten times or more. The chain employs TRBV20-1 and TRBJ1-5; D gene ambiguous. CDR1 and CDR2 (germline): DFQATT, SNEGSKA (reference sequence). Deletions cut 1 base from V and 2 bases from J, with 12 bases between. The CDR3 loop spans 15 amino acids. CDR3 sequence: CSARGTEAGNQPQHF. CDR3 nucleotide sequence: TGCAGTGCTAGAGGAACAGAGGCAGGCAATCAGCCCCAGCATTTT.

This clonotype appeared many times. The chain has TRBV10-3 and TRBJ2-2; possible D gene TRBD1, 6 bases. CDR3 length: 15 residues. Trimming shortened V by 5 bases and J by 0 bases, and 10 bases separated the two germline ends. Germline V gene lookup returns CDR1 ENHRY and CDR2 SYGVKD. In nucleotides, the CDR3 is TGTGCCATCAGTAAGGACAGAGCGAACACCGGGGAGCTGTTTTTT. It codes for CAISKDRANTGELFF.

Many counts were recorded for this clonotype. This chain uses TRBV28 with TRBJ2-7; 9 bases agree with TRBD1. CDR1 and CDR2 from the germline V gene are MDHEN and SYDVKM. V lost 6 bases to trimming and J lost 1 base; unmatched junction nucleotides: 7. This CDR3 comprises 15 residues. The CDR3 sequence: CASSRDRDLSYEQYF. The DNA of the CDR3 is TGTGCCAGCAGCCGGGACAGGGATTTATCCTACGAGCAGTACTTC.

This clonotype was picked up many times. The rearrangement uses TRBV7-2 and TRBJ1-5, with a weak D call TRBD1 (5 bases). The CDR3 has 15 amino acids. V dropped 0 bases and J dropped 7 bases, with 13 bases sitting between them. Germline CDR1 and CDR2: SGHTA and FQGNSA. This CDR3 is CASSLAPGLGQPQHF. The CDR3 coding sequence is TGTGCCAGCAGCTTAGCCCCAGGGCTGGGCCAGCCCCAGCATTTT.

This clonotype was observed many times. The gene calls are TRBV28 and TRBJ1-5, with D possibly being TRBD1 (6 bases). The germline V gene has CDR1 MDHEN and CDR2 SYDVKM. This CDR3 region has 15 residues. Deletions cut 5 bases from V and 4 bases from J, with 15 bases between. This CDR3 reads CASSGGQGINQPQHF. The CDR3 coding sequence is TGTGCCAGCAGTGGGGGGCAGGGGATTAATCAGCCCCAGCATTTT.

This clonotype was seen at least ten times. The chain links TRBV15 to TRBJ2-3; a possible D gene is TRBD1 (6 bases). The CDR3 is 17 residues long. The germline V gene has CDR1 LNHNV and CDR2 YYDKDF (reference sequence). Trimming cost V 5 bases and J 2 bases, with 20 bases left between them. CDR3 region: CATSRSGAAVITDTQYF. DNA of the CDR3: TGTGCCACCAGCCGTTCAGGGGCGGCGGTAATCACAGATACGCAGTATTTT.

The CDR3 region has the DNA TGTGCCAGCAGTTTAGCCGGGACAGGGGGCGCTGGGCAGTACTTC. Its protein is CASSLAGTGGAGQYF. The chain recombines TRBV12-3 or TRBV12-4 with TRBJ2-7; 12 bases fit TRBD1. The CDR3 is made up of 15 amino acids. The V and J ends lost 0 bases and 9 bases, in that order; junction bases with no gene match: 6.

This clonotype was seen at least ten times. The chain combines TRBV24-1 with TRBJ2-7, with D possibly TRBD1 on 7 matching bases. Between the trimmed V and J ends, which lost 2 bases and 1 base, there was a span of 11 bases. The germline gives CDR1 KGHDR, CDR2 SFDVKD. The CDR3 spans 15 residues. CDR3 region: CATSDSGGPSYEQYF. The CDR3 DNA reads TGTGCCACCAGTGATTCAGGGGGGCCTTCCTACGAGCAGTACTTC.

This clonotype occurred a few times. A much larger clone lies one base from this, so it may be a read error. The chain recombines TRBV6-1 with TRBJ2-1; 7 bases match TRBD1. Germline CDR1 reads MNHNS; CDR2 reads SASEGT. This CDR3 is 16 amino acids long. CDR3 in amino acids: CACRADRPFSYNEQFF. In DNA, the CDR3 is TGTGCCTGCAGGGCGGACAGGCCCTTCTCCTACAATGAGCAGTTCTTC.